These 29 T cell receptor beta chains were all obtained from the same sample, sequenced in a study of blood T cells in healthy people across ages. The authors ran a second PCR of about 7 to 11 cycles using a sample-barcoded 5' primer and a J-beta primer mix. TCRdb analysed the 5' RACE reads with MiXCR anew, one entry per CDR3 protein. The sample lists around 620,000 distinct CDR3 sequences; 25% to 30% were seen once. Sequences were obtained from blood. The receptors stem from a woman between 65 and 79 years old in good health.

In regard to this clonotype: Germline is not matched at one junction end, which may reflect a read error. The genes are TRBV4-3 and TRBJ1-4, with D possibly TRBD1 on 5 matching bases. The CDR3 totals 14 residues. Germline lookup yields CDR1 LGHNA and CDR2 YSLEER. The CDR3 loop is CASSQGGGNGKLFF. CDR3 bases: TGCGCCAGCAGCCAAGGGGGCGGTAATGGAAAACTGTTTTTT.

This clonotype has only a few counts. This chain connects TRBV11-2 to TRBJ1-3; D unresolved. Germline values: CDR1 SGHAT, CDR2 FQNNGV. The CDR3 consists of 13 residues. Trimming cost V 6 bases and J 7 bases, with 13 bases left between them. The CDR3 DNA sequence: TGTGCCAGCAGTACTAGAGGTCGGAACACCATATATTTT. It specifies CASSTRGRNTIYF.

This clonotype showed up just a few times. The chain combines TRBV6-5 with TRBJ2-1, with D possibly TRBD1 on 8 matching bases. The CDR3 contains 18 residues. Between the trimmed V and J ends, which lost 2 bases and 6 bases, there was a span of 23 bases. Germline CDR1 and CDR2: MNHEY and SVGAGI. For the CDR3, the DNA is TGTGCCAGCAGTTACGGCGCTCTACAGGGGGGAGGGCTCAATGAGCAGTTCTTC. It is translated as CASSYGALQGGGLNEQFF.

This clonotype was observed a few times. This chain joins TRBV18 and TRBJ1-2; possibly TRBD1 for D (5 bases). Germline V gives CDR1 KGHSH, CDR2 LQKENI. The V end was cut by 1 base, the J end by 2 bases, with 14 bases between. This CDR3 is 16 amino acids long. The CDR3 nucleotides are TGTGCCAGCTCACCACAGGGTCCAGGGTCCAACTATGGCTACACCTTC. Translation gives CASSPQGPGSNYGYTF.

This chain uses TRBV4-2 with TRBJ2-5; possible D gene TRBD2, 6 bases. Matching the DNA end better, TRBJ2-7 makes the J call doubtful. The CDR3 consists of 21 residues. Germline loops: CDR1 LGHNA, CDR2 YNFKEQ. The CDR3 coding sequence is TGTGCCAGCAGCCAAGGGGGTTGGTCTAGCGCTAGCAATATCGTTGGCTACGAGCAGTACTTC. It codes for CASSQGGWSSASNIVGYEQYF.

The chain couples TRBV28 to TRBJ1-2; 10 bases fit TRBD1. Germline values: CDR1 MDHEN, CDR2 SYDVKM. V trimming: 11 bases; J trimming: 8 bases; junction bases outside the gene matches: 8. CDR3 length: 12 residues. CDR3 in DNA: TGTGCCGATCGAGGGACAGGGGAAGGCTACACCTTC. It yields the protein CADRGTGEGYTF.

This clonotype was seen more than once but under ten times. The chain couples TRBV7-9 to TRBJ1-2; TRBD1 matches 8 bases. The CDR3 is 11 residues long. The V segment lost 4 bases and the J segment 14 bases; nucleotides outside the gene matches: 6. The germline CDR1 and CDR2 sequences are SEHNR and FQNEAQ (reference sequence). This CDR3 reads CASSYSGGPTF. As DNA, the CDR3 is TGTGCCAGCAGCTATTCAGGGGGCCCTACCTTC.

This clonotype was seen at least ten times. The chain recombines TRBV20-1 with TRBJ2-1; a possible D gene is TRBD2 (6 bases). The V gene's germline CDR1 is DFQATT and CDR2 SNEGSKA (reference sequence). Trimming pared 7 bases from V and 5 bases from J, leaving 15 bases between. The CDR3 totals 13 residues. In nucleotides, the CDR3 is TGCAGTGGGGTGGTTACTAGCAACAATGAGCAGTTCTTC. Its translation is CSGVVTSNNEQFF.

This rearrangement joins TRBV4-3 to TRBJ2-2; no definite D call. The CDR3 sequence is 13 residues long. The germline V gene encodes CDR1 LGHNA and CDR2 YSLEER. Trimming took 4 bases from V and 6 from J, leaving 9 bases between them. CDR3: CASSLDPAGELFF. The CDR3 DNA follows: TGCGCCAGCAGCCTGGACCCCGCCGGGGAGCTGTTTTTT.

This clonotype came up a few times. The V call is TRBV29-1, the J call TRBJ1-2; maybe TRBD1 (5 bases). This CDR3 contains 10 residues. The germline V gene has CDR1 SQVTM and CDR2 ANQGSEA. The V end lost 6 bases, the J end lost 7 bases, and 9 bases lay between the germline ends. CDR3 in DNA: TGCAGCGTCAGGGACCTTGGCTACACCTTC. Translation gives CSVRDLGYTF.

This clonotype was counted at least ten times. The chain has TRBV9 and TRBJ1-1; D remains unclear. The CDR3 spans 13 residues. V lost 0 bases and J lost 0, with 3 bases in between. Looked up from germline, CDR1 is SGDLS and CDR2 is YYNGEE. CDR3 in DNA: TGTGCCAGCAGCGTAGGGATGAACACTGAAGCTTTCTTT. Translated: CASSVGMNTEAFF.

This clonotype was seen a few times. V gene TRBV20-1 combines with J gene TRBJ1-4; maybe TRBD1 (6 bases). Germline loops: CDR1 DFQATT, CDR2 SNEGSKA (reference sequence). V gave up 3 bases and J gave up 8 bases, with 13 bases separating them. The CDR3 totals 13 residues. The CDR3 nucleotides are TGCAGTGCTAGGAACAGGGCGGACGAAAAACTGTTTTTT. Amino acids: CSARNRADEKLFF.

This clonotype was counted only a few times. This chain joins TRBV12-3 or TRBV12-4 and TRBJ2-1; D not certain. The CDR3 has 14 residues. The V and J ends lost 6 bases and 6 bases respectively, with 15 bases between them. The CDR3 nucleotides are TGTGCCAGCAGGGACGAGACCGCAGGCAATGAGCAGTTCTTC. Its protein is CASRDETAGNEQFF.

CDR3 nucleotide sequence: TGTGCCAGCAGCCCTCAAGGGAAGAGTGACGGGGGAACCCGCTCCTACAATGAGCAGTTCTTC. Its protein product is CASSPQGKSDGGTRSYNEQFF. J is TRBJ2-1 and V is TRBV7-3, with D tentatively TRBD2 (6 bases). The CDR3 covers 21 residues. Trimming pared 5 bases from V and 0 bases from J, leaving 29 bases between. The germline CDR1 and CDR2 sequences are SGHTA and FQGTGA.

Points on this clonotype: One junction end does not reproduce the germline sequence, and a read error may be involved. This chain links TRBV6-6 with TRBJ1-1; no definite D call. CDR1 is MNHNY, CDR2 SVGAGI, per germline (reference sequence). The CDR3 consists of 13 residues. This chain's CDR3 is CASSPVGRTEAFF. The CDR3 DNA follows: TGCGCCAGCAGCCCCGTCGGGAGGACTGAAGCTTTCTTT.

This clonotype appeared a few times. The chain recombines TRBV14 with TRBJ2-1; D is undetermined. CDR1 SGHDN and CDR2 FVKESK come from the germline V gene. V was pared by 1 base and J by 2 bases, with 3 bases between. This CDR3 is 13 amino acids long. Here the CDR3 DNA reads TGTGCCAGCAGCCAAGGCCCCTACAATGAGCAGTTCTTC. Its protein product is CASSQGPYNEQFF.

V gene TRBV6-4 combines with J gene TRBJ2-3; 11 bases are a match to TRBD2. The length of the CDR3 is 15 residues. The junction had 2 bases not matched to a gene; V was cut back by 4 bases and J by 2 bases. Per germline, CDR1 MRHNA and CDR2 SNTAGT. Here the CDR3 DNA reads TGTGCCAGCAGTGTACTAGCGGGGGACACAGATACGCAGTATTTT. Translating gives CASSVLAGDTDTQYF.

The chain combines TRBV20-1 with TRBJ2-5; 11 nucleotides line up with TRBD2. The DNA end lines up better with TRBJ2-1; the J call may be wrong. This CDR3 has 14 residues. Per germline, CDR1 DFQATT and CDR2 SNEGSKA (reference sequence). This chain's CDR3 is CSANSGGAGNEQFF. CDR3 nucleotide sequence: TGCAGTGCAAATAGCGGGGGGGCTGGAAATGAGCAGTTCTTC.

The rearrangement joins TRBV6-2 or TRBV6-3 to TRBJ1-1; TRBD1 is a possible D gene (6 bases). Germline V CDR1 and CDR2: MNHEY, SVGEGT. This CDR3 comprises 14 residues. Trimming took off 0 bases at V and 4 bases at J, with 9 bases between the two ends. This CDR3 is CASSYSEGVTEAFF. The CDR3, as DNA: TGTGCCAGCAGTTACTCGGAGGGGGTCACTGAAGCTTTCTTT.

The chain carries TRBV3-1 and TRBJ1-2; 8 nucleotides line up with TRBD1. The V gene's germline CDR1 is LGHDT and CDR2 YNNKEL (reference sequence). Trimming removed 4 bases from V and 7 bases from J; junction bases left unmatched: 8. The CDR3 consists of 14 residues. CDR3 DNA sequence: TGTGCCAGCAGCCGTAGCAGGGGGCGAGGTGGCTACACCTTC. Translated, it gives CASSRSRGRGGYTF.

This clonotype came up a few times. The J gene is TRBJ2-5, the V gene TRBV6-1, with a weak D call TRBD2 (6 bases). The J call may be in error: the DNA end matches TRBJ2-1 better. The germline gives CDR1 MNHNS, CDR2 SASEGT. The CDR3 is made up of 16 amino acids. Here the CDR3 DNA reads TGTGCCAGCAGTCGGCCGACTAGAGGGATATACAATGAGCAGTTCTTC. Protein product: CASSRPTRGIYNEQFF.

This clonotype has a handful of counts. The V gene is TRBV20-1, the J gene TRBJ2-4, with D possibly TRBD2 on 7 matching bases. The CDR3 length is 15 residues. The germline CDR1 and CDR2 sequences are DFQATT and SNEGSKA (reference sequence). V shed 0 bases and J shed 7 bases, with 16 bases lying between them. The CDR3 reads CSARDGGGALNIQYF. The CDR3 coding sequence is TGCAGTGCTAGAGATGGGGGGGGCGCTCTCAACATTCAGTACTTC.

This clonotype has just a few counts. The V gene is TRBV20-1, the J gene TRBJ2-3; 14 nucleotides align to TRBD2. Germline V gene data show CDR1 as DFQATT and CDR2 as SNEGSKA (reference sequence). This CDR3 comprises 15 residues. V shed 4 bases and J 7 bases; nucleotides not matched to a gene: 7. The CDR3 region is CSAKGLAGEGNTQYF. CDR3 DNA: TGCAGTGCTAAGGGACTAGCGGGGGAGGGAAATACGCAGTATTTT.

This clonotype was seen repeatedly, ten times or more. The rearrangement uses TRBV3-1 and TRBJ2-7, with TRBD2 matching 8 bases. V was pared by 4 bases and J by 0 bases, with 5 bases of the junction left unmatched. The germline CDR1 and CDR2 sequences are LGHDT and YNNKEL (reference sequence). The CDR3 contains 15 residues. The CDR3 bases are TGTGCCAGCAGCCCTCGACTAGCGTCCTCCTACGAGCAGTACTTC. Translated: CASSPRLASSYEQYF.

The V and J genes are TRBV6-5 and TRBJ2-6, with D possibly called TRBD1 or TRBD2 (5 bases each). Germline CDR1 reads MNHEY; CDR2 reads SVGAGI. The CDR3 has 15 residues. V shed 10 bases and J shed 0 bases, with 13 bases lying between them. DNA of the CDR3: TGTGCCACCAGGGAGTCCCTCTCTGGGGCCAACGTCCTGACTTTC. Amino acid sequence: CATRESLSGANVLTF.

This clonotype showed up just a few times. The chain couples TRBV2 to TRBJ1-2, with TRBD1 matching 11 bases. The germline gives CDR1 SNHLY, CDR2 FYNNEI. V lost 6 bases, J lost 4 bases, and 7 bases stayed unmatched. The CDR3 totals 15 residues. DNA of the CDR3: TGTGCCAGCAGCCGCTTGGGACAGGGGGGCTATGGCTACACCTTC. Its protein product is CASSRLGQGGYGYTF. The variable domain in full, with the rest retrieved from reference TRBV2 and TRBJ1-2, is EPEVTQTPSHQVTQMGQEVILRCVPISNHLYFYWYRQILGQKVEFLVSFYNNEISEKSEIFDDQFSVERPDGSNFTLKIRSTKLEDSAMYFCASSRLGQGGYGYTFGSGTRLTVV.

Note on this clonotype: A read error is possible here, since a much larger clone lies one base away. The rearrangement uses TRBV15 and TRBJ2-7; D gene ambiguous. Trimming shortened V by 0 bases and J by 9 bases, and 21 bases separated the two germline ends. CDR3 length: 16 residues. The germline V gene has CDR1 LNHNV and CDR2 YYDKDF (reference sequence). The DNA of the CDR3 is TGTGCCACCAGCAGAGATTTAAGGCCGAGCCACGATGGGCAGTACTTC. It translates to CATSRDLRPSHDGQYF.

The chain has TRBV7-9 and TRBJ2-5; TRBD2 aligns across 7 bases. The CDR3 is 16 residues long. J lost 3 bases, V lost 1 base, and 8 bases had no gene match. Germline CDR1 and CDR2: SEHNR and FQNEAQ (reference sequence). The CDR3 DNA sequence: TGTGCCAGCAGCTTAGGTTCCGGGGGGAGTGAAGAGACCCAGTACTTC. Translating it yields CASSLGSGGSEETQYF.

In DNA, the CDR3 is TGCAGTGCATTTCGACAGGGTAGATTGACCGGGGAGCTGTTTTTT. Its protein is CSAFRQGRLTGELFF. The genes are TRBV20-1 and TRBJ2-2, with 7 bases identical to TRBD1. V dropped 6 bases and J dropped 5; count of bases not matched to a gene: 12. The CDR3 is 15 residues long. The germline V gene encodes CDR1 DFQATT and CDR2 SNEGSKA (reference sequence).